This is a list of T cell receptor beta chains from one sample in a study of human T cells and chemical hapten exposure. Each CDR3 protein gets one entry after TCRdb re-called the RACE reads with MiXCR. The table has approximately 100,000 distinct CDR3 sequences, 12% seen once; the top ten hold 1.6%. Sequences were derived from whole blood, sampled in connection with sensitization to the hapten diphenylcyclopropenone (DPC). These TCRs come from a woman between 50 and 59 years old with alopecia areata. Some clones in this sample may be carry-over from other donors' samples. Both conserved end residues are part of each CDR3. D genes are given only for firm matches. The size of a clone is reported for some rows only, either as once, few or many, or as a class for expanded clones.

d_call: TRBD2
j_call: TRBJ2-1
clone_size: many
v_call: TRBV2
cdr3_nt: TGTGCCAGCACCCGACTAGCGGGAGGCTACAATGAGCAGTTCTTC
cdr3_aa: CASTRLAGGYNEQFF

d_call: TRBD2
j_call: TRBJ2-1
clone_size: many
v_call: TRBV6-6
cdr3_nt: TGTGCCAGCAGTCCCAGCGGGGGGGCTTCCTACAATGAGCAGTTCTTC
cdr3_aa: CASSPSGGASYNEQFF

d_call: NA
j_call: TRBJ2-6
clone_size: many
v_call: TRBV6-5
cdr3_nt: TGTGCCAGCAGTTTGGGTGACGGGGCCAACGTCCTGACTTTC
cdr3_aa: CASSLGDGANVLTF

d_call: NA
j_call: TRBJ2-7
clone_size: few
v_call: TRBV3-1
cdr3_nt: TGTGCCAGCAGCCAAGTAGGGGTTGAATACGAGCAGTACTTC
cdr3_aa: CASSQVGVEYEQYF

d_call: NA
j_call: TRBJ2-3
clone_size: many
v_call: TRBV6-2/TRBV6-3
cdr3_nt: TGTGCCAGCAGCCGAGCAGGGGCGGGGACAGATACGCAGTATTTT
cdr3_aa: CASSRAGAGTDTQYF

d_call: NA
j_call: TRBJ2-2
clone_size: NA
v_call: TRBV7-9
cdr3_nt: TGTGCCAGCAGCTTCGGGACTGCGAACACCGGGGAGCTGTTTTTT
cdr3_aa: CASSFGTANTGELFF

d_call: NA
j_call: TRBJ1-5
clone_size: NA
v_call: TRBV19
cdr3_nt: TGTGCCAGTAGTCAGGGGATTGGGCAGCCCCAGCATTTT
cdr3_aa: CASSQGIGQPQHF

d_call: TRBD1
j_call: TRBJ1-2
clone_size: NA
v_call: TRBV28
cdr3_nt: TGTGCCAGCAGTTACAGGGGTCAGGTCTATGGCTACACCTTC
cdr3_aa: CASSYRGQVYGYTF

d_call: NA
j_call: TRBJ2-1
clone_size: NA
v_call: TRBV4-1
cdr3_nt: TGCGCCAGCAGCCCCAGGGGCGGGAACTACAATGAGCAGTTCTTC
cdr3_aa: CASSPRGGNYNEQFF

d_call: TRBD1
j_call: TRBJ2-7
clone_size: few
v_call: TRBV27
cdr3_nt: TGTGCCAGCAGTAGCCGGGACAGGGGATATAGCCCTTCCTACGAGCAGTACTTC
cdr3_aa: CASSSRDRGYSPSYEQYF